The rows below give T cell receptor beta chains drawn from one sample of a study of OX40 agonist ivuxolimab in advanced cancers. Clones were sequenced by immunoSEQ multiplex PCR, and TCRdb holds only the in-frame ones, with some missing. The data contain more than 50,000 clones, around 87% of them singletons. The specimen was CD4+ or CD8+ T cells sorted from blood, collected in a trial of the OX40 agonist ivuxolimab. These receptors were taken from an adult with an advanced solid tumor such as melanoma, head and neck, liver or kidney cancer. Each CDR3 is given with its conserved first and last residue. A D gene is named only where the DNA matches it firmly. The size of a clone is reported for some rows only, either as once, few or many, or as a class for expanded clones.

V gene	D gene	clone size	J gene	CDR3 protein	CDR3 DNA
TRBV19	.	.	TRBJ2-1	CASSLGVSNEQFF	TGTGCCAGTAGTCTGGGAGTCTCCAATGAGCAGTTCTTC
TRBV6-6	.	.	TRBJ2-4	CASCSGGLAKNIQYF	TGTGCCAGCTGCTCCGGAGGGTTAGCCAAAAACATTCAGTACTTC
TRBV5-8	TRBD1	.	TRBJ2-7	CASSPGTGRRAYEQYF	TGTGCCAGCAGCCCCGGGACAGGGAGAAGGGCCTACGAGCAGTACTTC
TRBV7-9	.	.	TRBJ2-7	CASSRDSMEQYF	TGTGCCAGCAGCCGGGACTCCATGGAGCAGTACTTC
TRBV27	TRBD2	.	TRBJ2-7	CASSTHGTRNYEQYF	TGTGCCAGCAGTACCCACGGGACTAGAAACTACGAGCAGTACTTC
TRBV7-8	.	.	TRBJ1-1	CASSGRSGRRAFF	TGTGCCAGCAGCGGCAGGTCCGGGAGGAGAGCTTTCTTT
TRBV21-1	.	once	TRBJ1-2	CASSTPGTGGGYTF	TGTGCCAGCAGCACCCCCGGGACAGGGGGGGGCTACACCTTC
TRBV6-5	.	.	TRBJ1-1	CASSYGIHFEAFF	TGTGCCAGCAGTTACGGAATCCACTTTGAAGCTTTCTTT
TRBV28	.	.	TRBJ2-4	CASNGLWEVKNIQYF	TGTGCCAGCAACGGACTTTGGGAGGTCAAAAACATTCAGTACTTC
TRBV29-1	.	.	TRBJ2-7	CSVNGPEGDYEQYF	TGCAGCGTTAATGGCCCTGAAGGCGACTACGAGCAGTACTTC
TRBV14	TRBD1	.	TRBJ2-4	CASSQAQGEAKNIQYF	TGTGCCAGCAGCCAAGCCCAGGGGGAGGCCAAAAACATTCAGTACTTC
TRBV11-2	.	.	TRBJ1-2	CASSLRGYGYTF	TGTGCCAGCAGCTTAAGAGGGTATGGCTACACCTTC
TRBV11-2	.	.	TRBJ2-7	CASSSEDKREQYF	TGTGCCAGCAGCTCGGAGGACAAACGCGAGCAGTACTTC
TRBV5-1	.	.	TRBJ2-7	CASSPTTLYEQYF	TGCGCCAGCAGCCCAACCACGCTTTACGAGCAGTACTTC
TRBV7-9	.	.	TRBJ1-2	CASSQGIAGSPYGYTF	TGTGCCAGCAGCCAGGGTATAGCAGGGTCCCCCTATGGCTACACCTTC
TRBV9	.	.	TRBJ2-3	CASSVGGYSTDTQYF	TGTGCCAGCAGCGTAGGGGGGTACAGCACAGATACGCAGTATTTT
TRBV11-2	.	.	TRBJ1-1	CASSQGIGGRDTEAFF	TGTGCCAGCAGTCAAGGGATTGGAGGGCGGGACACTGAAGCTTTCTTT
TRBV11-2	.	.	TRBJ2-7	CASSLSPRVYEQYF	TGTGCCAGCAGCTTATCACCCAGGGTATACGAGCAGTACTTC
TRBV6-5	.	.	TRBJ1-2	CASSYLGKSFDGYTF	TGTGCCAGCAGTTACCTAGGGAAGAGTTTCGATGGCTACACCTTC
TRBV9	TRBD1	.	TRBJ1-1	CASSLSGGGQRAFF	TGTGCCAGCAGCCTCTCGGGAGGGGGACAGAGAGCTTTCTTT
TRBV6-1	TRBD2	.	TRBJ2-1	CASSEASGGANEQFF	TGTGCCAGCAGTGAAGCTAGCGGGGGGGCCAATGAGCAGTTCTTC
TRBV7-9	.	.	TRBJ1-1	CASNLITEAFF	TGTGCCAGCAACCTTATCACTGAAGCTTTCTTT
TRBV4-1	.	.	TRBJ1-4	CASSQVGTLRKEKLFF	TGCGCCAGCAGCCAAGTGGGGACCCTCAGAAAGGAAAAACTGTTTTTT
TRBV7-9	.	.	TRBJ2-2	CASSLGSGPGELFF	TGTGCCAGCAGCTTAGGGTCGGGACCCGGGGAGCTGTTTTTT
TRBV13	TRBD1	once	TRBJ1-5	CASNIQGDNQPQHF	TGTGCCAGCAACATACAGGGGGACAATCAGCCCCAGCATTTT
TRBV29-1	TRBD1	.	TRBJ2-7	CSAMTGSNYEQYF	TGCAGCGCAATGACAGGGAGCAACTACGAGCAGTACTTC
TRBV27	.	.	TRBJ2-7	CASSSARAHEQYF	TGTGCCAGCAGCTCAGCGAGGGCGCACGAGCAGTACTTC
TRBV25-1	.	.	TRBJ2-7	CASSDTYEQYF	TGTGCCAGCAGTGATACGTACGAGCAGTACTTC
TRBV5-4	.	.	TRBJ2-7	CASRADRAGEQYF	TGTGCCAGCAGAGCCGACCGCGCCGGCGAGCAGTACTTC
TRBV2	TRBD1	.	TRBJ2-1	CASSKGQQTYNEQFF	TGTGCCAGCAGTAAGGGACAGCAGACCTACAATGAGCAGTTCTTC
TRBV11-2	.	.	TRBJ2-2	CASSITGELFF	TGTGCCAGCAGCATCACCGGGGAGCTGTTTTTT
TRBV27	.	.	TRBJ1-2	CASSLGGVYGYTF	TGTGCCAGCAGTTTAGGTGGAGTCTATGGCTACACCTTC
TRBV28	TRBD1	.	TRBJ2-1	CASSLSRDRVVSSEQFF	TGTGCCAGCAGTTTATCGCGGGACAGGGTCGTTAGCAGTGAGCAGTTCTTC
TRBV28	.	.	TRBJ1-5	CASTGPLLRDQPQHF	TGTGCCAGCACCGGACCACTTCTTCGGGATCAGCCCCAGCATTTT
TRBV2	.	.	TRBJ1-2	CASSEGQSIGYTF	TGTGCCAGCAGTGAAGGACAGTCGATAGGCTACACCTTC
TRBV28	.	.	TRBJ1-4	CASSRLLDPNEKLFF	TGTGCCAGCAGCCGTCTTCTTGACCCCAATGAAAAACTGTTTTTT
TRBV9	.	.	TRBJ2-7	CASSSAGDYEQYF	TGTGCCAGCAGCAGTGCAGGGGACTACGAGCAGTACTTC
TRBV6-6	.	.	TRBJ2-3	CASSYRGSSDTQYF	TGTGCCAGCAGTTACCGGGGTAGCTCAGATACGCAGTATTTT
TRBV10-3	.	.	TRBJ2-7	CAIMKREGSYEQYF	TGTGCCATCATGAAGAGGGAAGGCTCCTACGAGCAGTACTTC